The 3 T cell receptor beta chains below come from one sample, sequenced in a study of blood T cell repertoires in COVID-19. Method: immunoSEQ multiplex PCR; TCRdb's copy keeps in-frame clones and lacks some. The table includes about 79,000 clones, around 89% detected once. The material sequenced was peripheral blood. All receptors come from a man in his sixties or seventies with active or convalescent COVID-19.

The rearrangement joins TRBV5-5 to TRBJ1-2, with D tentatively TRBD1 (5 bases). There are 15 residues in the CDR3. V lost 0 bases and J 4 bases, leaving 13 bases between the germline ends. Germline V gene data show CDR1 as SGHKS and CDR2 as YYEKEE (reference sequence). The CDR3 DNA reads as TGTGCCAGCAGCTTGGTAGGTCAGGGCGTCTATGGCTACACCTTC. It encodes CASSLVGQGVYGYTF.

CDR3 bases: TGCGCCAGCAGCCAAGGGGGACAGGGCTCCTACGAGCAGTACTTC. Translation gives CASSQGGQGSYEQYF. The chain couples TRBV4-1 to TRBJ2-7; TRBD1 matches at 9 bases. Looked up from germline, CDR1 is MGHRA and CDR2 is YSYEKL. The CDR3 covers 15 residues. J lost 0 bases, V lost 1 base, and 1 base had no gene match.

The chain carries TRBV23-1 and TRBJ2-4, with 8 bases identical to TRBD1. TRBV23-1 is recorded as an ORF, its role being uncertain. The CDR3 totals 18 residues. V was pared by 6 bases and J by 4 bases, with 17 bases of the junction left unmatched. Here the CDR3 DNA reads TGCGCCAGCAGCAAGGGACAGGATCTTACCCCGATAAAAAACATTCAGTACTTC. Translated: CASSKGQDLTPIKNIQYF.